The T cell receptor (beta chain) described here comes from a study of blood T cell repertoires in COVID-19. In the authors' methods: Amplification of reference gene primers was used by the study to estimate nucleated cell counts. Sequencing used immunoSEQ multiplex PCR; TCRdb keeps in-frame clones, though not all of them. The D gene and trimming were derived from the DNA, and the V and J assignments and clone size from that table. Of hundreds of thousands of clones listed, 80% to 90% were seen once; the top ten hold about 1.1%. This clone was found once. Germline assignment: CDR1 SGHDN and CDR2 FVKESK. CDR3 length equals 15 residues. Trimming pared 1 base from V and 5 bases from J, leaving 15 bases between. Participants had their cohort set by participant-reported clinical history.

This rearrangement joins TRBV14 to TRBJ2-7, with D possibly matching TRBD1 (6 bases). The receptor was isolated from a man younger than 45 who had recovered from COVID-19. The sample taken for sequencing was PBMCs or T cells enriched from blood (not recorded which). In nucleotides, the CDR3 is TGTGCCAGCAGCCAAGGAAGGCAGGGGAGCAACGAGCAGTACTTC. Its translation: CASSQGRQGSNEQYF.